These 20 T cell receptor beta chains were sequenced from one sample in a study of CD8 T cells in Susac syndrome. cDNA came from approximately 0.5 to 1 ug RNA primed by random hexamers. Via MiXCR, TCRdb re-called the immunoSEQ multiplex PCR reads, giving one row per CDR3 protein. The sample has more than 20,000 distinct CDR3 sequences, approximately 93% seen once. What was sequenced was CD8+ T cells from PBMCs. These receptors were collected from a human donor in good health.

The chain has TRBV9 and TRBJ1-1; unclear D gene. CDR1 and CDR2 from the germline V gene are SGDLS and YYNGEE. V was cut by 0 bases and J by 0 bases, with 3 bases left in between. CDR3 size: 13 residues. The CDR3: CASSVGMNTEAFF. CDR3 in DNA: TGTGCCAGCAGCGTAGGGATGAACACTGAAGCTTTCTTT.

This chain uses TRBV2 with TRBJ2-2; tentatively, D is TRBD2 (6 bases). This CDR3 is 16 amino acids long. V lost 6 bases and J lost 11, with 25 bases in between. The germline gives CDR1 SNHLY, CDR2 FYNNEI. The CDR3: CASRGGPGPTPGELFF. In DNA, the CDR3 is TGTGCCAGCAGGGGGGGACCGGGGCCTACACCGGGTGAGCTGTTTTTT.

The V call is TRBV29-1, the J call TRBJ2-1; D ambiguous. The V end was cut by 3 bases, the J end by 0 bases, with 9 bases between. This CDR3 comprises 14 residues. Germline V gene data show CDR1 as SQVTM and CDR2 as ANQGSEA. As DNA, the CDR3 is TGCAGCGTTGAGTCAGAGAGCTCCTACAATGAGCAGTTCTTC. Amino acid sequence: CSVESESSYNEQFF.

A remark on this clonotype: A read error may account for a junction end that differs from germline. The chain is built from TRBV7-7 and TRBJ2-7, with no clear D. The V gene's germline CDR1 is SSHAT and CDR2 FNYEAQ (reference sequence). The CDR3 consists of 13 residues. CDR3 in amino acids: CASSLEPGLEQYF. The CDR3 bases are TGTGCTAGCAGCTTAGAGCCGGGTCTGGAGCAGTACTTC.

This clonotype appeared a few times. The chain recombines TRBV7-9 with TRBJ2-5; D uncertain. Trimming stripped 0 bases from V and 1 base from J, with 6 bases between. This CDR3 region has 14 residues. In germline, CDR1 is SEHNR, CDR2 FQNEAQ (reference sequence). The CDR3 DNA reads TGTGCCAGCAGCTTAGCTTTCGTCCAAGAGACCCAGTACTTC. It codes for CASSLAFVQETQYF. The full variable domain, its missing parts supplied by reference TRBV7-9 and TRBJ2-5, is DTGVSQNPRHKITKRGQNVTFRCDPISEHNRLYWYRQTLGQGPEFLTYFQNEAQLEKSRLLSDRFSAERPKGSFSTLEIQRTEQGDSAMYLCASSLAFVQETQYFGPGTRLLVL.

The chain recombines TRBV12-5 with TRBJ1-4, with 11 bases identical to TRBD1. This CDR3 spans 18 amino acids. Germline values: CDR1 LGHNT, CDR2 FRNRAP. Losses at the gene ends were 7 bases for V and 1 base for J; bases not matched to a gene: 11. Here the CDR3 DNA reads TGTGCTAGTGCCCTACTCGGACAGGGGGCTCTAACTAATGAAAAACTGTTTTTT. Its protein is CASALLGQGALTNEKLFF.

The chain has TRBV7-9 and TRBJ2-1, with TRBD1 identical over 8 bases. The CDR3 covers 16 residues. V shed 3 bases, J shed 2 bases, and the junction held 6 bases outside the gene matches. The germline V gene has CDR1 SEHNR and CDR2 FQNEAQ (reference sequence). CDR3 sequence: CASSLWTGPTYNEQFF. CDR3 nucleotide sequence: TGTGCCAGCAGCTTGTGGACAGGGCCGACCTACAATGAGCAGTTCTTC.

This clonotype was found a few times. V usage is TRBV7-2 and J usage is TRBJ2-7; no reliable D call. V was shortened by 1 base and J by 4 bases, with 5 bases between the two germline ends. This CDR3 is built from 12 residues. Germline V gene lookup returns CDR1 SGHTA and CDR2 FQGNSA. The CDR3 DNA follows: TGTGCCAGCAGCTTAGTTATTTACGAGCAGTACTTC. Protein product: CASSLVIYEQYF.

This clonotype was detected only a few times. The genes are TRBV10-1 and TRBJ1-2, with TRBD1 as a possible D gene (5 bases). This CDR3 is built from 13 residues. Germline V CDR1 and CDR2: WNHNN, SYGVQD (reference sequence). V lost 3 bases and J lost 4, with 9 bases in between. DNA for the CDR3: TGCGCCAGCAGTGAAGGGGCTACCTATGGCTACACCTTC. This sequence encodes CASSEGATYGYTF.

The chain combines TRBV4-1 with TRBJ2-1; TRBD2 matches at 10 bases. Germline V gene sequence: CDR1 MGHRA, CDR2 YSYEKL. Trimming at V came to 2 bases and at J to 9 bases, leaving 10 bases not matched to a gene. CDR3 length equals 16 residues. CDR3: CASSQMGSGGAGEQFF. In nucleotides, the CDR3 is TGCGCCAGCAGCCAAATGGGGAGCGGGGGGGCGGGTGAGCAGTTCTTC.

The CDR3 sequence is CASSSRQSPNTEAFF. The CDR3 DNA reads TGTGCCAGCAGCTCCCGACAGTCACCGAACACTGAAGCTTTCTTT. This chain links TRBV11-2 with TRBJ1-1; the D gene is possibly TRBD1 (5 bases). V dropped 4 bases and J dropped 1 base, with 13 bases sitting between them. The CDR3 loop spans 15 amino acids. Per germline, CDR1 SGHAT and CDR2 FQNNGV.

V gene TRBV27 combines with J gene TRBJ2-1; D not certain. Germline CDR1 is MNHEY and CDR2 is SMNVEV (reference sequence). V gave up 2 bases and J gave up 0 bases, with 5 bases separating them. CDR3 length equals 14 residues. CDR3 in amino acids: CASSLVGSYNEQFF. CDR3 in DNA: TGTGCCAGCAGTTTAGTTGGCTCCTACAATGAGCAGTTCTTC.

This rearrangement joins TRBV7-9 to TRBJ1-5; D remains unclear. The V end lost 3 bases, the J end lost 7 bases, and 10 bases lay between the germline ends. Germline assignment: CDR1 SEHNR and CDR2 FQNEAQ (reference sequence). This CDR3 region has 13 residues. This chain's CDR3 is CASSFGRGQPQHF. The CDR3 DNA follows: TGTGCCAGCAGCTTCGGGAGAGGGCAGCCCCAGCATTTT.

The CDR3 sequence is CASSSGQGRSYEQYF. In DNA, the CDR3 is TGTGCCAGCAGCTCGGGACAGGGAAGATCCTACGAGCAGTACTTC. The chain employs TRBV7-6 and TRBJ2-7, with TRBD1 matching 9 bases. V lost 4 bases to trimming and J lost 1 base; unmatched junction nucleotides: 5. Germline loops: CDR1 SGHVS, CDR2 FNYEAQ. The length of the CDR3 is 15 residues.

The chain carries TRBV20-1 and TRBJ2-4; D uncertain. Germline V CDR1 and CDR2: DFQATT, SNEGSKA (reference sequence). The CDR3 has 12 residues. Trimming cost V 0 bases and J 7 bases, with 7 bases left between them. The CDR3 spells CSARDGGNIQYF. The CDR3 DNA sequence: TGCAGTGCTAGAGATGGTGGGAACATTCAGTACTTC.

The chain employs TRBV27 and TRBJ1-5; D ambiguous. Trimming shortened V by 8 bases and J by 5 bases, and 4 bases separated the two germline ends. This CDR3 has 10 amino acids. CDR1 is MNHEY, CDR2 SMNVEV, per germline (reference sequence). The CDR3 nucleotides are TGTGCCAGCGGAGATCAGCCCCAGCATTTT. Its protein is CASGDQPQHF.

This chain joins TRBV6-4 and TRBJ2-1, with D possibly being TRBD1 or TRBD2 (5 bases each). This CDR3 is built from 14 residues. The V gene's germline CDR1 is MRHNA and CDR2 SNTAGT. Trimming cost V 2 bases and J 7 bases, with 12 bases left between them. CDR3 amino acids: CASSDGTSGNEQFF. CDR3 DNA sequence: TGTGCCAGCAGTGACGGGACGAGTGGGAATGAGCAGTTCTTC.

This chain links TRBV7-9 with TRBJ1-2, with 7 bases that match TRBD1. The ends lost 0 bases at V and 4 bases at J; junction bases unmatched: 17. Germline assignment: CDR1 SEHNR and CDR2 FQNEAQ (reference sequence). This CDR3 has 19 residues. The CDR3 region has the DNA TGTGCCAGCAGCTTAGCCATTGATTTCCCGGGACAGATTTCCTATGGCTACACCTTC. It is translated as CASSLAIDFPGQISYGYTF.

The chain couples TRBV5-1 to TRBJ2-1; D unclear. This CDR3 has 13 residues. V was trimmed by 0 bases and J by 10 bases, leaving 11 bases between them. Germline CDR1 SGHRS, CDR2 YFSETQ. CDR3 amino acids: CASSLVIGEEQFF. In nucleotides, the CDR3 is TGCGCCAGCAGCTTGGTGATAGGCGAAGAGCAGTTCTTC.

The chain employs TRBV4-3 and TRBJ2-3; 10 bases are shared with TRBD2. Looked up from germline, CDR1 is LGHNA and CDR2 is YSLEER. V trimming: 1 base; J trimming: 14 bases; junction bases outside the gene matches: 12. The CDR3 length is 15 residues. CDR3 nucleotides: TGCGCCAGCAGCCAAGGGGGTAGCGGGGGGAAGGTTTTGTATTTT. Its translation: CASSQGGSGGKVLYF.